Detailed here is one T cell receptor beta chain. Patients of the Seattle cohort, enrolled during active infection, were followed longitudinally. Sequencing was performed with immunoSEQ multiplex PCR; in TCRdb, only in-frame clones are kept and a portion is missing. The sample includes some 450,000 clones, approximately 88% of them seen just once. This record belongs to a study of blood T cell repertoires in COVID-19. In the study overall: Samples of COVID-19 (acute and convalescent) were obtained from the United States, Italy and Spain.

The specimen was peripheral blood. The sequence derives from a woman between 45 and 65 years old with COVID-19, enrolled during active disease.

DNA of the CDR3: TGTGCCAGCAGCTTAGCGGGGGTCCCTGAGCAGTTCTTC. Its translation is CASSLAGVPEQFF. V is TRBV5-4 and J is TRBJ2-1; 8 bases line up with TRBD2. CDR3 length: 13 amino acids. Germline trimming cut 2 bases from V and 9 bases from J; bases unmatched to any gene: 4. Germline CDR1 reads SGHNT; CDR2 reads YYREEE (reference sequence).